A selection of T cell receptor beta chains follows, all from one sample in a study of OX40 agonist ivuxolimab in advanced cancers. Some clones are missing from TCRdb's copy, which holds only in-frame ones; the method was immunoSEQ multiplex PCR. This sample carries 20,000 to 30,000 clones, approximately 90% of them seen once, and the ten largest clones take less than 20%. The starting material was CD4+ or CD8+ T cells sorted from blood, obtained in a trial of the OX40 agonist ivuxolimab. The receptors derive from an adult with an advanced solid tumor such as melanoma, head and neck, liver or kidney cancer. Each CDR3 is given with its conserved first and last residue. The order of the fields is J gene, clone size, V gene, D gene, CDR3 protein, CDR3 DNA. D genes are given only for firm matches. A clone size is listed for some rows: how often the clone was seen (once, few, many), or a class if it is expanded.

TRBJ2-1 . TRBV4-1 . CASSQERDSYNEQFF TGCGCCAGCAGCCAAGAGAGGGACTCCTACAATGAGCAGTTCTTC
TRBJ2-7 . TRBV10-1 TRBD1 CASSESKGAPSYEQYF TGCGCCAGCAGTGAGTCGAAGGGGGCTCCATCCTACGAGCAGTACTTC
TRBJ2-7 . TRBV10-3 . CAISGMSDSSYEQYF TGTGCCATCTCTGGTATGTCAGATAGCTCCTACGAGCAGTACTTC
TRBJ1-1 . TRBV4-2 . CASSQEMGGLNTEAFF TGTGCCAGCAGCCAAGAGATGGGGGGTTTGAACACTGAAGCTTTCTTT
TRBJ2-7 once TRBV27 TRBD1 CASRDRGYVYEQYF TGTGCCAGCCGGGACAGGGGGTACGTCTACGAGCAGTACTTC
TRBJ1-1 . TRBV2 TRBD1 CASSTPGQGWSVVTEAFF TGTGCCAGCAGCACCCCAGGACAGGGGTGGAGCGTGGTCACTGAAGCTTTCTTT
TRBJ2-7 . TRBV11-2 . CASSLGAITYAQYF TGTGCCAGCAGCTTAGGGGCGATAACCTACGCGCAGTACTTC
TRBJ1-2 once TRBV6-5 . CATTGLLTDGYTF TGTGCCACCACAGGGCTGCTAACAGATGGCTACACCTTC
TRBJ2-3 . TRBV7-9 . CASSLGKDTQYF TGTGCCAGCAGCTTAGGTAAAGATACGCAGTATTTT
TRBJ2-5 . TRBV19 TRBD2 CASSMVIGGAQETQYF TGTGCCAGTAGTATGGTTATCGGGGGGGCCCAAGAGACCCAGTACTTC
TRBJ2-7 . TRBV7-2 . CASSTWTEAYEQYF TGTGCCAGCAGCACGTGGACAGAGGCCTACGAGCAGTACTTC
TRBJ1-2 . TRBV4-1 . CASSAGQFGYGYTF TGCGCCAGCAGCGCCGGACAGTTTGGGTATGGCTACACCTTC